This is a list of T cell receptor beta chains from one sample in a study of blood T cell repertoires in COVID-19. TCRdb keeps only in-frame clones here, not all; method: immunoSEQ multiplex PCR. The data show hundreds of thousands of clones, with approximately 85% seen just once and about 8.2% held by the top ten. Sequenced: PBMCs or T cells enriched from blood (not recorded which). These receptors came from a woman in her fifties or sixties with acute COVID-19. Both conserved end residues are part of each CDR3. D genes are given only for firm matches. Not all rows give a size; the values are once, few, many and, for expanded clones, a class.

j_call d_call v_call clone_size cdr3_aa cdr3_nt
TRBJ1-2 TRBD1 TRBV9 . CASSVAGTANYGYTF TGTGCCAGCAGCGTAGCGGGGACAGCTAATTATGGCTACACCTTC
TRBJ2-7 . TRBV7-9 . CASSLRGPAEQYF TGTGCCAGCAGCCTGAGAGGGCCGGCCGAGCAGTACTTC
TRBJ1-2 TRBD1 TRBV19 . CASSTPGQGRYGYTF TGTGCCAGTAGTACTCCGGGACAGGGGAGATATGGCTACACCTTC
TRBJ2-1 TRBD1 TRBV30 . CAWSAGGQGMSYNEQFF TGTGCCTGGAGTGCTGGCGGACAGGGGATGTCCTACAATGAGCAGTTCTTC
TRBJ2-3 . TRBV3-1/TRBV3-2 . CASSQGLTSTDTQYF TGTGCCAGCAGCCAAGGGTTAACTAGCACAGATACGCAGTATTTT
TRBJ2-2 TRBD2 TRBV11-3 . CASSPTSGGPNTGELFF TGTGCCAGCAGCCCGACTAGCGGGGGCCCAAACACCGGGGAGCTGTTTTTT
TRBJ1-5 TRBD1 TRBV11-2 . CASSSQGDQPQHF TGTGCCAGCAGCTCACAGGGGGATCAGCCCCAGCATTTT
TRBJ2-2 TRBD1 TRBV27 . CASSPRDSYTGELFF TGTGCCAGCAGCCCTAGGGACAGCTACACCGGGGAGCTGTTTTTT
TRBJ1-1 . TRBV3-1/TRBV3-2 few CASSQDRGNTEAFF TGTGCCAGCAGCCAAGATCGGGGGAACACTGAAGCTTTCTTT
TRBJ2-5 . TRBV19 . CASSIDTGRQETQYF TGTGCCAGTAGTATAGATACAGGGCGCCAGGAGACCCAGTACTTC
TRBJ2-1 TRBD2 TRBV18 . CASSPSVSGGRTSYNEQFF TGTGCCAGCTCACCGAGTGTCAGCGGGGGCCGTACTTCCTACAATGAGCAGTTCTTC
TRBJ1-3 . TRBV6-6 . CASSYSGQSGNTIYF TGTGCCAGCAGTTACTCGGGGCAGTCTGGAAACACCATATATTTT
TRBJ1-1 . TRBV9 . CASSVVGGETEAFF TGTGCCAGCAGCGTAGTAGGGGGAGAGACTGAAGCTTTCTTT
TRBJ1-5 . TRBV6-5 . CASSYSDSGQPQHF TGTGCCAGCAGTTACTCAGACAGTGGTCAGCCCCAGCATTTT
TRBJ2-5 . TRBV6-5 . CASMEGGVPETQYF TGTGCCAGCATGGAGGGGGGGGTCCCAGAGACCCAGTACTTC
TRBJ1-2 TRBD1 TRBV19 few CASSIPTGVRGYGYTF TGTGCCAGTAGTATCCCTACAGGGGTCCGCGGCTATGGCTACACCTTC
TRBJ2-3 TRBD2 TRBV19 . CASSISQRGTSTDTQYF TGTGCCAGTAGTATTAGTCAGCGGGGAACGAGCACAGATACGCAGTATTTT
TRBJ2-7 . TRBV30 . CAWSVPGTYEQYF TGTGCCTGGAGTGTACCGGGGACATACGAGCAGTACTTC
TRBJ1-3 . TRBV6-5 . CASKDSHSGNTIYF TGTGCCAGCAAGGACTCCCACTCTGGAAACACCATATATTTT
TRBJ1-2 TRBD1 TRBV5-1 . CASSSGQGSAYGYTF TGCGCCAGCAGCTCGGGACAGGGAAGTGCCTATGGCTACACCTTC
TRBJ1-1 TRBD1 TRBV18 . CASSPSGQGGTEAFF TGTGCCAGCTCACCCTCCGGACAGGGGGGCACTGAAGCTTTCTTT
TRBJ1-2 TRBD1 TRBV30 . CAWKWDRAGGYTF TGTGCCTGGAAGTGGGACAGGGCAGGGGGCTACACCTTC
TRBJ2-2 TRBD1 TRBV7-7 medium-sized CASSVDRGATGELFF TGTGCCAGCAGCGTGGACAGGGGGGCCACCGGGGAGCTGTTTTTT
TRBJ1-5 . TRBV19 many CASSMASGNNQPQHF TGTGCCAGTAGTATGGCCTCGGGGAACAATCAGCCCCAGCATTTT
TRBJ2-2 . TRBV12-3/TRBV12-4 . CASRSGITGELFF TGTGCCAGCAGGTCAGGTATCACCGGGGAGCTGTTTTTT
TRBJ1-2 . TRBV19 . CASSIWAGNGYTF TGTGCCAGTAGTATCTGGGCAGGGAACGGCTACACCTTC
TRBJ1-2 TRBD1 TRBV25-1 . CASSDQGTVYGYTF TGTGCCAGCAGTGACCAAGGGACAGTCTATGGCTACACCTTC
TRBJ1-4 . TRBV5-4 once CASSLDSFGVEKLFF TGTGCCAGCAGCCTCGACAGTTTTGGAGTAGAAAAACTGTTTTTT
TRBJ2-1 . TRBV7-9 . CASSPPVRDEQFF TGTGCCAGCAGCCCCCCCGTCCGGGATGAGCAGTTCTTC
TRBJ1-2 . TRBV15 . CATSRDQGLNNYGYTF TGTGCCACCAGCAGAGATCAGGGGCTGAACAACTATGGCTACACCTTC
TRBJ1-2 TRBD1 TRBV3-1/TRBV3-2 . CASSETGGGYTF TGTGCCAGCAGCGAGACAGGGGGTGGCTACACCTTC
TRBJ2-1 . TRBV27 . CASSAESQGRYNEQFF TGTGCCAGCAGTGCCGAGTCGCAGGGCAGGTACAATGAGCAGTTCTTC
TRBJ1-6 . TRBV5-4 . CASSFALYNSPLHF TGTGCCAGCAGCTTCGCGTTATATAATTCACCCCTCCACTTT
TRBJ1-1 . TRBV5-1 . CASSLGQVGTEAFF TGCGCCAGCAGCTTGGGACAGGTGGGCACTGAAGCTTTCTTT
TRBJ2-2 . TRBV29-1 . CSAAYPGLTGELFF TGCAGCGCTGCTTACCCGGGACTCACCGGGGAGCTGTTTTTT
TRBJ1-5 . TRBV1 . CTSSLISRRDRVQPQHF TGCACCAGCAGCCTAATATCGCGGCGGGACAGGGTTCAGCCCCAGCATTTT
TRBJ1-2 TRBD1 TRBV7-9 once CASSLDREAGYTF TGTGCCAGCAGCCTCGACAGGGAAGCTGGCTACACCTTC
TRBJ1-5 . TRBV3-1/TRBV3-2 . CASSRPGSGQPQHF TGTGCCAGCAGCCGCCCGGGTTCCGGGCAGCCCCAGCATTTT
TRBJ1-2 . TRBV20-1 . CAPGGYTF TGCGCCCCAGGAGGCTACACCTTC
TRBJ1-4 TRBD1 TRBV29-1 . CSVGQGFNEKLFF TGCAGCGTCGGACAGGGGTTTAATGAAAAACTGTTTTTT
TRBJ2-7 TRBD1 TRBV7-2 . CASSSIRDRDHEQYF TGTGCCAGCAGCTCAATACGGGACAGGGACCACGAGCAGTACTTC
TRBJ1-1 TRBD1 TRBV7-7 . CASSLYLQGDTEAFF TGTGCCAGCAGTTTATATTTACAGGGGGACACTGAAGCTTTCTTT
TRBJ1-1 TRBD1 TRBV7-2 once CASSLGQGGFGSAEAFF TGTGCCAGCAGCTTAGGGCAGGGGGGATTTGGAAGTGCTGAAGCTTTCTTT
TRBJ1-5 . TRBV5-6 once CASSLDGDYSNQPQHF TGTGCCAGCAGCTTGGACGGGGATTATAGCAATCAGCCCCAGCATTTT
TRBJ2-7 . TRBV5-6 . CASSLGAGAYEQYF TGTGCCAGCAGCTTGGGGGCAGGGGCCTACGAGCAGTACTTC
TRBJ2-2 TRBD1 TRBV4-2 few CASSQDGVDRGRTGELFF TGTGCCAGCAGCCAAGATGGAGTAGACAGGGGGCGCACCGGGGAGCTGTTTTTT
TRBJ1-2 . TRBV5-6 . CASSKGHFLNYGYTF TGTGCCAGCAGCAAGGGACATTTCCTTAACTATGGCTACACCTTC
TRBJ2-5 TRBD2 TRBV7-6 . CASSLGSSGGRRAQYF TGTGCCAGCAGCTTAGGTTCGAGCGGGGGGAGGCGGGCCCAGTACTTC
TRBJ1-5 TRBD1 TRBV7-6 . CASSLFPPTGTSTYQPQHF TGTGCCAGCAGCTTATTTCCCCCGACAGGGACTTCTACATATCAGCCCCAGCATTTT
TRBJ2-7 . TRBV3-1/TRBV3-2 . CASSQARDSYEQYF TGTGCCAGCAGCCAAGCGAGGGACTCCTACGAGCAGTACTTC
TRBJ1-2 TRBD1 TRBV27 . CASTTHRQGVGRYGYTF TGTGCCAGCACAACCCATCGACAGGGGGTCGGACGTTATGGCTACACCTTC
TRBJ2-3 TRBD1 TRBV19 . CASSDGRGLWGVTDTQYF TGTGCCAGTAGTGATGGCAGGGGGCTTTGGGGAGTGACAGATACGCAGTATTTT
TRBJ2-1 TRBD2 TRBV27 . CASSLRSGGAPYNEQFF TGTGCCAGCAGTCTAAGGTCCGGGGGGGCCCCCTACAATGAGCAGTTCTTC
TRBJ1-2 . TRBV5-1 . CASSLAGVRDYGYTF TGCGCCAGCAGCTTGGCCGGCGTTCGGGACTATGGCTACACCTTC
TRBJ1-3 . TRBV2 . CASSENAGNGNTIYF TGTGCCAGCAGTGAAAATGCAGGGAACGGAAACACCATATATTTT